These T cell receptor beta chains were read from a single sample in a study of blood T cell repertoires in COVID-19. Measured with immunoSEQ multiplex PCR; TCRdb has only the in-frame clones, and not every one. The sample includes about 320,000 clones, roughly nine tenths of them seen just once. Sequencing was carried out using PBMCs or T cells enriched from blood (not recorded which). The receptors shown here come from a man in his fifties or sixties who had recovered from COVID-19. Each CDR3 is given with its conserved first and last residue. The order of the fields is D gene, clone size, V gene, J gene, CDR3 protein, CDR3 DNA. The D gene is left open where the match is weak. For some rows the clone size is stated as once, few or many, or as a class when expanded; others skip it.

d_gene: TRBD1
abundance: -
v_gene: TRBV3-1/TRBV3-2
j_gene: TRBJ1-1
CDR3aa: CASSHYWTGKAFF
CDR3nt: TGTGCCAGCAGCCACTATTGGACAGGGAAGGCTTTCTTT

d_gene: -
abundance: -
v_gene: TRBV7-2
j_gene: TRBJ2-1
CDR3aa: CASSLETSRKQFF
CDR3nt: TGTGCCAGCAGCTTAGAAACTAGCAGAAAGCAGTTCTTC

d_gene: TRBD2
abundance: -
v_gene: TRBV6-5
j_gene: TRBJ2-7
CDR3aa: CASSRGDAYEQYF
CDR3nt: TGTGCCAGCAGTCGGGGGGATGCCTACGAGCAGTACTTC

d_gene: TRBD1
abundance: once
v_gene: TRBV15
j_gene: TRBJ2-7
CDR3aa: CATSRSVGWTGTYEQYF
CDR3nt: TGTGCCACCAGCAGGTCCGTAGGGTGGACAGGGACCTACGAGCAGTACTTC

d_gene: -
abundance: -
v_gene: TRBV9
j_gene: TRBJ2-7
CDR3aa: CASSVGGGTSYEQYF
CDR3nt: TGTGCCAGCAGCGTAGGGGGGGGCACCTCCTACGAGCAGTACTTC

d_gene: -
abundance: -
v_gene: TRBV5-6
j_gene: TRBJ1-6
CDR3aa: CASHAGAGASYNSPLHF
CDR3nt: TGTGCCAGCCACGCGGGGGCAGGGGCATCCTATAATTCACCCCTCCACTTT

d_gene: -
abundance: -
v_gene: TRBV11-2
j_gene: TRBJ2-4
CDR3aa: CASSPPLSIQYF
CDR3nt: TGTGCCAGCAGCCCCCCCCTCAGCATTCAGTACTTC

d_gene: TRBD2
abundance: -
v_gene: TRBV5-4
j_gene: TRBJ2-2
CDR3aa: CASRLKGGGNTGELFF
CDR3nt: TGTGCCAGCAGACTCAAGGGCGGGGGTAACACCGGGGAGCTGTTTTTT

d_gene: -
abundance: once
v_gene: TRBV9
j_gene: TRBJ2-5
CDR3aa: CASSVATGLGRETQYF
CDR3nt: TGTGCCAGCAGCGTAGCAACAGGGCTCGGTCGGGAGACCCAGTACTTC

d_gene: -
abundance: -
v_gene: TRBV7-9
j_gene: TRBJ2-1
CDR3aa: CASSLSAGSVNNEQFF
CDR3nt: TGTGCCAGCAGCTTAAGCGCAGGGTCGGTGAACAATGAGCAGTTCTTC

d_gene: -
abundance: -
v_gene: TRBV28
j_gene: TRBJ2-7
CDR3aa: CASRTSGRPLSYEQYF
CDR3nt: TGTGCCAGCAGGACCTCGGGGAGACCCTTATCCTACGAGCAGTACTTC

d_gene: TRBD1
abundance: -
v_gene: TRBV27
j_gene: TRBJ2-5
CDR3aa: CASRGQGLLGMEYF
CDR3nt: TGTGCCAGCAGAGGACAGGGACTCTTGGGTATGGAGTACTTC

d_gene: -
abundance: once
v_gene: TRBV14
j_gene: TRBJ2-3
CDR3aa: CASSPAPDYTDTQYF
CDR3nt: TGTGCCAGCAGTCCTGCCCCTGACTACACAGATACGCAGTATTTT

d_gene: -
abundance: -
v_gene: TRBV27
j_gene: TRBJ1-5
CDR3aa: CASRLTGRYSNQPQHF
CDR3nt: TGTGCCAGCAGACTCACGGGGAGGTATAGCAATCAGCCCCAGCATTTT

d_gene: -
abundance: -
v_gene: TRBV5-1
j_gene: TRBJ2-1
CDR3aa: CASSLGQASYNEQFF
CDR3nt: TGCGCCAGCAGCTTGGGACAGGCCTCCTACAATGAGCAGTTCTTC

d_gene: TRBD2
abundance: -
v_gene: TRBV10-3
j_gene: TRBJ2-1
CDR3aa: CAISDRLAGGNEQFF
CDR3nt: TGTGCCATCAGTGATAGGTTAGCGGGAGGCAATGAGCAGTTCTTC

d_gene: TRBD1
abundance: -
v_gene: TRBV7-6
j_gene: TRBJ2-1
CDR3aa: CASSRSTGDEQFF
CDR3nt: TGTGCCAGCAGTCGATCGACAGGGGATGAGCAGTTCTTC

d_gene: -
abundance: -
v_gene: TRBV27
j_gene: TRBJ2-1
CDR3aa: CASSLRARGGWNEQFF
CDR3nt: TGTGCCAGCAGTCTGAGGGCTAGGGGGGGGTGGAATGAGCAGTTCTTC

d_gene: -
abundance: -
v_gene: TRBV9
j_gene: TRBJ1-5
CDR3aa: CASSPGTQSNQPQHF
CDR3nt: TGTGCCAGCAGCCCCGGGACACAGAGCAATCAGCCCCAGCATTTT

d_gene: TRBD2
abundance: once
v_gene: TRBV4-2
j_gene: TRBJ2-1
CDR3aa: CASSQEREGLNEQFF
CDR3nt: TGTGCCAGCAGCCAGGAGCGGGAGGGCCTTAATGAGCAGTTCTTC

d_gene: TRBD1
abundance: -
v_gene: TRBV7-9
j_gene: TRBJ1-1
CDR3aa: CASSATGIAEAFF
CDR3nt: TGTGCCAGCAGCGCGACAGGGATCGCTGAAGCTTTCTTT

d_gene: -
abundance: -
v_gene: TRBV3-1/TRBV3-2
j_gene: TRBJ2-3
CDR3aa: CASSRGLGSVTDTQYF
CDR3nt: TGTGCCAGCAGCCGAGGACTGGGGTCGGTGACAGATACGCAGTATTTT

d_gene: TRBD2
abundance: once
v_gene: TRBV5-1
j_gene: TRBJ2-3
CDR3aa: CASSLAGGTADTQYF
CDR3nt: TGCGCCAGCAGCTTGGCGGGGGGAACAGCAGATACGCAGTATTTT

d_gene: -
abundance: -
v_gene: TRBV23-1
j_gene: TRBJ2-5
CDR3aa: CASSQYEGLETQYF
CDR3nt: TGCGCCAGCAGTCAATATGAGGGTTTAGAGACCCAGTACTTC

d_gene: -
abundance: -
v_gene: TRBV18
j_gene: TRBJ2-7
CDR3aa: CASSTSSYEQYF
CDR3nt: TGTGCCAGCTCTACGAGCTCCTACGAGCAGTACTTC

d_gene: -
abundance: -
v_gene: TRBV30
j_gene: TRBJ2-7
CDR3aa: CAWSVGRVYEQYF
CDR3nt: TGTGCCTGGAGTGTGGGCAGGGTCTACGAGCAGTACTTC

d_gene: TRBD1
abundance: -
v_gene: TRBV3-1/TRBV3-2
j_gene: TRBJ1-6
CDR3aa: CASSPGQGMSPLHF
CDR3nt: TGTGCCAGCAGCCCTGGACAGGGGATGTCACCCCTCCACTTT

d_gene: -
abundance: -
v_gene: TRBV29-1
j_gene: TRBJ2-4
CDR3aa: CSVEDPSRNIQYF
CDR3nt: TGCAGCGTTGAAGATCCCTCCCGGAACATTCAGTACTTC

d_gene: -
abundance: -
v_gene: TRBV27
j_gene: TRBJ2-1
CDR3aa: CASSSGSREQFF
CDR3nt: TGTGCCAGCAGCTCGGGTAGCCGTGAGCAGTTCTTC

d_gene: -
abundance: -
v_gene: TRBV5-1
j_gene: TRBJ1-1
CDR3aa: CASSPGGLQRNTEAFF
CDR3nt: TGCGCCAGCAGCCCTGGAGGGCTACAGAGAAACACTGAAGCTTTCTTT

d_gene: -
abundance: -
v_gene: TRBV4-1
j_gene: TRBJ1-2
CDR3aa: CASSQVVRPNYGYTF
CDR3nt: TGCGCCAGCAGCCAAGTGGTGCGGCCTAACTATGGCTACACCTTC

d_gene: TRBD2
abundance: -
v_gene: TRBV9
j_gene: TRBJ2-2
CDR3aa: CASSPARGGSGTGELFF
CDR3nt: TGTGCCAGCAGCCCCGCGCGGGGGGGTTCAGGTACCGGGGAGCTGTTTTTT

d_gene: TRBD1
abundance: -
v_gene: TRBV18
j_gene: TRBJ2-7
CDR3aa: CASSDTPGTGSYEQYF
CDR3nt: TGTGCCAGCTCAGATACCCCTGGGACAGGCTCCTACGAGCAGTACTTC

d_gene: TRBD2
abundance: -
v_gene: TRBV4-2
j_gene: TRBJ2-1
CDR3aa: CASSQGTSGTRINEQFF
CDR3nt: TGTGCCAGCAGCCAAGGGACTAGCGGAACGCGAATCAATGAGCAGTTCTTC

d_gene: -
abundance: -
v_gene: TRBV5-6
j_gene: TRBJ1-3
CDR3aa: CASRNRAQNTIYF
CDR3nt: TGTGCCAGCAGAAACAGGGCCCAAAACACCATATATTTT

d_gene: -
abundance: -
v_gene: TRBV6-2/TRBV6-3
j_gene: TRBJ2-2
CDR3aa: CASSRTRFGELFF
CDR3nt: TGTGCCAGCAGCCGGACTCGGTTCGGGGAGCTGTTTTTT

d_gene: -
abundance: once
v_gene: TRBV3-1/TRBV3-2
j_gene: TRBJ1-1
CDR3aa: CASSPTMNTEAFF
CDR3nt: TGTGCCAGCAGCCCAACAATGAACACTGAAGCTTTCTTT

d_gene: -
abundance: -
v_gene: TRBV2
j_gene: TRBJ1-4
CDR3aa: CASSATPEGEKLFF
CDR3nt: TGTGCCAGCAGTGCCACACCGGAGGGTGAAAAACTGTTTTTT

d_gene: -
abundance: -
v_gene: TRBV6-2/TRBV6-3
j_gene: TRBJ2-4
CDR3aa: CASSRDNLAKNIQYF
CDR3nt: TGTGCCAGCAGTCGGGACAACTTAGCCAAAAACATTCAGTACTTC

d_gene: -
abundance: -
v_gene: TRBV3-1/TRBV3-2
j_gene: TRBJ2-2
CDR3aa: CASSQVWGGVAGELFF
CDR3nt: TGTGCCAGCAGCCAAGTGTGGGGCGGGGTGGCCGGGGAGCTGTTTTTT

d_gene: -
abundance: -
v_gene: TRBV5-6
j_gene: TRBJ2-7
CDR3aa: CASDRENSYEQYF
CDR3nt: TGTGCCAGCGACCGGGAAAACTCCTACGAGCAGTACTTC

d_gene: TRBD2
abundance: -
v_gene: TRBV6-5
j_gene: TRBJ2-1
CDR3aa: CASSYSRLAGGNEQFF
CDR3nt: TGTGCCAGCAGTTACTCCCGGTTAGCGGGGGGCAATGAGCAGTTCTTC

d_gene: -
abundance: -
v_gene: TRBV4-1
j_gene: TRBJ1-3
CDR3aa: CASSQDTLGGPGNTIYF
CDR3nt: TGCGCCAGCAGCCAAGATACGCTTGGGGGCCCTGGAAACACCATATATTTT

d_gene: -
abundance: few
v_gene: TRBV9
j_gene: TRBJ2-3
CDR3aa: CASSPNSDQLTDTQYF
CDR3nt: TGTGCCAGCAGCCCGAACAGTGACCAACTCACAGATACGCAGTATTTT

d_gene: -
abundance: -
v_gene: TRBV11-3
j_gene: TRBJ2-7
CDR3aa: CASSPGGSGEQYF
CDR3nt: TGTGCCAGCAGCCCTGGGGGCTCGGGCGAGCAGTACTTC

d_gene: -
abundance: once
v_gene: TRBV6-5
j_gene: TRBJ2-5
CDR3aa: CASSYSPGTGETQYF
CDR3nt: TGTGCCAGCAGTTACTCGCCAGGAACGGGGGAGACCCAGTACTTC

d_gene: TRBD2
abundance: -
v_gene: TRBV7-8
j_gene: TRBJ2-1
CDR3aa: CASSGGLAGARNEQFF
CDR3nt: TGTGCCAGCAGCGGGGGACTAGCGGGGGCCCGCAATGAGCAGTTCTTC

d_gene: -
abundance: -
v_gene: TRBV14
j_gene: TRBJ2-5
CDR3aa: CASSPWAGETQYF
CDR3nt: TGTGCCAGCAGCCCCTGGGCCGGAGAGACCCAGTACTTC

d_gene: -
abundance: -
v_gene: TRBV6-5
j_gene: TRBJ2-7
CDR3aa: CASSYLESAEQYF
CDR3nt: TGTGCCAGCAGTTACTTAGAGTCCGCCGAGCAGTACTTC

d_gene: -
abundance: -
v_gene: TRBV6-5
j_gene: TRBJ2-4
CDR3aa: CATHGKNIQYF
CDR3nt: TGTGCCACCCACGGCAAAAACATTCAGTACTTC

d_gene: -
abundance: -
v_gene: TRBV11-2
j_gene: TRBJ2-2
CDR3aa: CASSFGYPGGELFF
CDR3nt: TGTGCCAGCAGCTTCGGCTACCCCGGGGGGGAGCTGTTTTTT

d_gene: TRBD1
abundance: -
v_gene: TRBV5-1
j_gene: TRBJ1-2
CDR3aa: CASSLGQGIRGGYTF
CDR3nt: TGCGCCAGCAGCTTGGGACAGGGGATAAGGGGCGGCTACACCTTC

d_gene: -
abundance: once
v_gene: TRBV7-9
j_gene: TRBJ2-2
CDR3aa: CASSSRGSSGYTGELFF
CDR3nt: TGTGCCAGCAGCTCCCGAGGTAGTAGCGGATACACCGGGGAGCTGTTTTTT

d_gene: -
abundance: once
v_gene: TRBV27
j_gene: TRBJ1-5
CDR3aa: CTSSLFRNQPQHF
CDR3nt: TGTACCAGCAGTTTATTCAGAAATCAGCCCCAGCATTTT

d_gene: TRBD1
abundance: -
v_gene: TRBV9
j_gene: TRBJ1-2
CDR3aa: CASRRGTGEYGYTF
CDR3nt: TGTGCCAGCAGAAGAGGGACAGGGGAATATGGCTACACCTTC